Below are 19 T cell receptor beta chains sequenced from a single sample in a study of CD8+ T cells in alopecia areata (dated by TCRdb to the late 2010s). The time point label of this sample denotes: approximately 4 weeks on oral tofacitinib. The treatment or condition label corresponds to: oral pan-JAK inhibitor, 5-10 mg twice daily. Libraries were made using the immunoSEQ multiplex PCR assay. RNA was extracted from all samples and reverse transcribed into cDNA as template for TCR sequencing. Sourced from immuneACCESS, this table was stored by TCRdb with only in-frame sequences that have V and J called. A share of the clones is absent; for the studies checked, an unresolved V gene accounts for under half, and the remainder has no known explanation. The sample includes about 160,000 clones, with 50% to 70% observed a single time. Of the sample, 0.75% to 0.95% is held by the ten largest clones. This material consisted of CD4+ T cells sorted from blood, taken at week 4, from a patient treated with tofacitinib. The receptors shown here come from a human donor with alopecia areata.

This clone has ten or more counts. The V and J genes are TRBV7-3 and TRBJ2-2, with D perhaps assigned TRBD1 or TRBD2 (5 bases each). V was cut by 2 bases and J by 5 bases, with 6 bases left in between. CDR3 length equals 13 residues. Germline loops: CDR1 SGHTA, CDR2 FQGTGA. The CDR3 sequence: CASSLGGTGELFF. The DNA for the CDR3 is TGTGCCAGCAGCTTAGGGGGTACCGGGGAGCTGTTTTTT.

This rearrangement joins TRBV10-3 to TRBJ2-3; the D is unclear. Trimming shortened V by 8 bases and J by 4 bases, and 7 bases separated the two germline ends. Germline assignment: CDR1 ENHRY and CDR2 SYGVKD. This CDR3 comprises 11 residues. CDR3 coding DNA: TGTGCCATCGGACGTCCAGATACGCAGTATTTT. Its protein is CAIGRPDTQYF.

The chain joins TRBV5-1 to TRBJ2-3; no firm D call. The germline CDR1 and CDR2 sequences are SGHRS and YFSETQ. The germline V and J ends were trimmed by 4 bases and 6 bases, with 12 bases remaining between them. This CDR3 spans 13 amino acids. The CDR3 nucleotides are TGCGCCAGCAGCGACCCCCCAGCGGATACGCAGTATTTT. This gives the protein CASSDPPADTQYF.

This clone was counted a few times. The rearrangement joins TRBV25-1 to TRBJ2-1; a weak D match, TRBD1 (6 bases). Germline loops: CDR1 MGHDK, CDR2 SYGVNS. V was clipped by 4 bases and J by 0 bases, with 10 bases between them. The CDR3 length is 15 residues. This CDR3 reads CASSADRSSYNEQFF. In DNA, the CDR3 is TGTGCCAGCAGTGCAGACAGGAGCTCCTACAATGAGCAGTTCTTC.

The gene calls are TRBV30 and TRBJ2-7; TRBD1 matches at 8 bases. Germline lookup yields CDR1 GTSNPN and CDR2 SVGIG (reference sequence). Trimming removed 3 bases from V and 3 bases from J; junction bases left unmatched: 4. The CDR3 covers 13 residues. CDR3 nucleotides: TGTGCCTGGAGGACAGGGGCTGGCTACGAGCAGTACTTC. This codes for CAWRTGAGYEQYF. The whole variable domain, remainder taken from reference TRBV30 and TRBJ2-7, is SQTIHQWPATLVQPVGSPLSLECTVEGTSNPNLYWYRQAAGRGLQLLFYSVGIGQISSEVPQNLSASRPQDRQFILSSKKLLLSDSGFYLCAWRTGAGYEQYFGPGTRLTVT.

The chain combines TRBV6-1 with TRBJ2-7; 9 positions agree with TRBD2. The trim removed 7 bases at V and 3 bases at J, leaving 7 bases unmatched. CDR3 length equals 14 residues. Germline V gene sequence: CDR1 MNHNS, CDR2 SASEGT. This CDR3 is CASTERGAFYEQYF. As DNA, the CDR3 is TGTGCCAGCACCGAGCGGGGGGCCTTCTACGAGCAGTACTTC.

This rearrangement joins TRBV5-6 to TRBJ1-1; no clear D gene. The CDR3 has 15 amino acids. The V gene lost 1 base and the J gene lost 1 base, with 11 bases spanning the gap. CDR1 and CDR2 from the germline V gene are SGHDT and YYEEEE. CDR3 region: CASSLLGSENTEAFF. The CDR3 region has the DNA TGTGCCAGCAGCTTGTTGGGCAGCGAGAACACTGAAGCTTTCTTT. The full variable domain, with the rest looked up from reference TRBV5-6 and TRBJ1-1, is DAGVTQSPTHLIKTRGQQVTLRCSPKSGHDTVSWYQQALGQGPQFIFQYYEEEERQRGNFPDRFSGHQFPNYSSELNVNALLLGDSALYLCASSLLGSENTEAFFGQGTRLTVV.

This clone showed up just a few times. This sequence joins TRBV30 and TRBJ2-2, with D uncertain. Germline V gene data show CDR1 as GTSNPN and CDR2 as SVGIG (reference sequence). CDR3 size: 11 residues. The V end was cut by 0 bases, the J end by 9 bases, with 5 bases between. CDR3 DNA sequence: TGTGCCTGGAGTGTCAATAGGGAGCTGTTTTTT. It encodes CAWSVNRELFF.

The chain employs TRBV29-1 and TRBJ1-2, with a weak D call TRBD1 (6 bases). Germline V CDR1 and CDR2: SQVTM, ANQGSEA. Trimming cost V 7 bases and J 6 bases, with 12 bases left between them. The CDR3 sequence is 11 residues long. The CDR3: CSANTGNGYTF. In nucleotides, the CDR3 is TGCAGCGCAAATACAGGGAATGGCTACACCTTC.

This chain joins TRBV5-1 and TRBJ2-1; D may be TRBD1 (6 bases). Germline CDR1 reads SGHRS; CDR2 reads YFSETQ. The CDR3 is 14 residues long. The V end lost 4 bases, the J end lost 9 bases, and 17 bases lay between the germline ends. The CDR3, as DNA: TGCGCCAGCAGCCCGGGACACTCCCTTATTGAGCAGTTCTTC. Translating gives CASSPGHSLIEQFF.

This chain links TRBV29-1 with TRBJ2-5, with a weak D call TRBD2 (5 bases). The CDR3 runs 12 residues. V dropped 4 bases and J dropped 2 bases, with 8 bases sitting between them. The V gene's germline CDR1 is SQVTM and CDR2 ANQGSEA. CDR3 nucleotide sequence: TGCAGCGTTGGTGAGCGGCAAGAGACCCAGTACTTC. As protein: CSVGERQETQYF.

This clone was observed a few times. The chain is built from TRBV6-1 and TRBJ2-1; no clear D gene. Trimming removed 7 bases at V and 2 bases at J, with 9 bases between. Germline values: CDR1 MNHNS, CDR2 SASEGT. This CDR3 is 13 amino acids long. The chain's CDR3 is CASNGNPYNEQFF. The CDR3 DNA sequence: TGTGCCAGCAACGGAAACCCCTACAATGAGCAGTTCTTC.

This clone was detected a few times. The chain has TRBV2 and TRBJ1-4; D is unresolved. V lost 3 bases to trimming and J lost 4 bases, with 12 bases between them. The germline V gene encodes CDR1 SNHLY and CDR2 FYNNEI. This CDR3 contains 15 residues. The CDR3 region is CASSDGPANNEKLFF. In DNA, the CDR3 is TGTGCCAGCAGTGACGGTCCAGCTAATAATGAAAAACTGTTTTTT.

The rearrangement links TRBV27 to TRBJ1-2; weak D call: TRBD1 (5 bases). The CDR3 is 14 amino acids. Looked up from germline, CDR1 is MNHEY and CDR2 is SMNVEV (reference sequence). V was clipped by 5 bases and J by 4 bases, with 14 bases between them. The CDR3 DNA follows: TGTGCCAGCAGTCTGACAGCCCAGGTCTATGGCTACACCTTC. This encodes CASSLTAQVYGYTF.

This clone has more than one count but fewer than ten. The gene calls are TRBV29-1 and TRBJ2-7; D is perhaps TRBD2 (6 bases). The V gene's germline CDR1 is SQVTM and CDR2 ANQGSEA. V was cut by 7 bases and J by 2 bases, with 12 bases left in between. The CDR3 totals 12 residues. The CDR3 DNA follows: TGCAGCGGCGGGGCAGATCCCTACGAGCAGTACTTC. This encodes CSGGADPYEQYF.

The chain recombines TRBV15 with TRBJ1-5; TRBD1 is a possible D gene (6 bases). The V end was cut by 0 bases, the J end by 9 bases, with 15 bases between. CDR1 is LNHNV, CDR2 YYDKDF, per germline (reference sequence). The CDR3 contains 15 residues. The CDR3 sequence: CATSRDLQGQRPQHF. CDR3 coding DNA: TGTGCCACCAGCAGAGATCTGCAGGGACAACGGCCCCAGCATTTT.

This clone showed up just once. This chain links TRBV5-1 with TRBJ1-6; 8 nucleotides align to TRBD1. V shed 4 bases and J 11 bases; nucleotides not matched to a gene: 8. The CDR3 extends over 14 amino acids. Germline-derived CDR1 and CDR2 are SGHRS and YFSETQ. The CDR3 coding sequence is TGCGCCAGCAGCCAAGGACAGGGTGGAGCACCCCTCCACTTT. It translates to CASSQGQGGAPLHF.

This clone was counted between two and nine times. The chain has TRBV30 and TRBJ2-5; no clear D. The V end lost 1 base, the J end lost 4 bases, and 10 bases lay between the germline ends. The CDR3 length is 13 residues. CDR1 is GTSNPN and CDR2 is SVGIG in the germline V gene (reference sequence). This CDR3 reads CAWSAAVRETQYF. As DNA, the CDR3 is TGTGCCTGGAGTGCGGCAGTCCGAGAGACCCAGTACTTC. Combining the CDR3 with reference TRBV30 and TRBJ2-5 gives the whole variable domain SQTIHQWPATLVQPVGSPLSLECTVEGTSNPNLYWYRQAAGRGLQLLFYSVGIGQISSEVPQNLSASRPQDRQFILSSKKLLLSDSGFYLCAWSAAVRETQYFGPGTRLLVL.

This chain joins TRBV30 and TRBJ2-7, with D uncertain. This CDR3 contains 12 residues. Germline V gives CDR1 GTSNPN, CDR2 SVGIG (reference sequence). V shed 2 bases and J shed 1 base, with 6 bases lying between them. The CDR3 is CAWSPNSYEQYF. Here the CDR3 DNA reads TGTGCCTGGAGTCCGAATTCCTACGAGCAGTACTTC.